This record concerns one T cell receptor (beta chain) sequence. Its antigen is still unknown. Qualities for individual bases were not recorded, and no much larger clone is one base off. Reading the germline V gene gives CDR1 MNHEY and CDR2 SVGAGI. V loses 4 bases of germline sequence and J loses 7 bases, and the interval between the two ends is 19 bases. Including cysteine and phenylalanine, the CDR3 has 16 amino acids. CDR3 DNA only is kept here, 48 bases in frame from base 1. The entry originates in a study of blood T cell repertoires in COVID-19 (dated by TCRdb to about 2020). Broadly, across the study: Collaborator samples came from the United States, Italy and Spain and covered acute and convalescent phases of COVID-19. The material from the prospective study consisted of cDNA or gDNA derived from T cells, B-cell-depleted T cells, or PBMCs. Subjects who had been exposed to COVID-19, were actively infected with it, or had recovered from it provided the deeply sampled blood TCRbeta repertoires that made up the dataset. The repertoires were made available in a free public database intended to serve as a resource for research on the immune response to SARS-CoV-2. Samples were obtained from the ongoing ImmuneRACE study (first 160 participants) and from approximately 1,200 subjects provided by 6 global collaborators. Sample metadata almost always included a de-identified subject ID, COVID-19 status, age in years and sex. Where HLA class I and class II types were available, the types were taken from metadata supplied by the sample provider, not from assay-based typing. Broader findings and caveats from the paper: Clinical and demographic metadata were provided uncurated, with the amount varying by source and participant.

The immunoSEQ Assay, a bias-controlled multiplex PCR, was used to amplify TCRbeta CDR3 regions from genomic DNA. Turning to the authors' computational methods: The number of nucleated cells in each sample was estimated from the amplification of reference gene primers within the assay. To quantify the absolute abundance of each unique TCRbeta CDR3 rearrangement, sequence reads were collapsed and filtered. For each sample, productive Simpson clonality was calculated by taking the square root of Simpson's diversity index across productive rearrangements. The table comes from immuneACCESS by way of TCRdb, which keeps in-frame sequences with V and J called. Part of the clones is missing from these tables; in studies checked, under half for an unresolved V gene and the rest for unknown reasons. The V and J calls and the clone size are those of that table, but D and trimming were determined from the DNA. The sample data list a few hundred thousand clones, and 70% to 90% of these were observed just once. 7.1% of the sample is in the top ten clones.

At one collaborating source in Seattle, patients were enrolled during active infection and were followed longitudinally through the course of disease. Whole blood was collected in K2EDTA tubes by collaborating institutions according to the institutions' own protocols. For TCRbeta analysis, collaborators shipped samples as frozen whole blood, isolated PBMCs, or DNA extracted from either of those sample types. The TCR originated in a woman aged 60-75 years with COVID-19, enrolled during active disease. The sequenced sample consisted of peripheral blood. The chain was built from TRBV6-5 and TRBJ1-4; the D gene is perhaps TRBD1, on 6 matching bases. This receptor carries the CDR3 CASSSRTGSGTEKLFF. DNA sequence: TGTGCCAGCAGTTCCAGAACAGGGTCCGGAACTGAAAAACTGTTTTTT.